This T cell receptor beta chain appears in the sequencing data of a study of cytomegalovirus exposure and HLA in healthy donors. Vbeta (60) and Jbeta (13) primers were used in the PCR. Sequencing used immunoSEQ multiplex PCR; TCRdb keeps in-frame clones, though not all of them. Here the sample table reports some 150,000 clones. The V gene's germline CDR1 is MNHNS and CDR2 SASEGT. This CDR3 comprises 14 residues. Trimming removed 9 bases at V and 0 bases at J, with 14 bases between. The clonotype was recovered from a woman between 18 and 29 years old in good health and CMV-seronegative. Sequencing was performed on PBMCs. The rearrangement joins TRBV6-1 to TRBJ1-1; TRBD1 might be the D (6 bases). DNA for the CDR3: TGTGCCAGTATCTCCAGGGGATTGAACACTGAAGCTTTCTTT. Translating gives CASISRGLNTEAFF.